The TCR beta chain described here comes from a study of identical twins. In germline, CDR1 is DFQATT, CDR2 SNEGSKA (reference sequence). This CDR3 has 14 amino acids. V dropped 0 bases and J dropped 6 bases, with 12 bases sitting between them. This clonotype has a count of ten or more. TCRdb reprocessed the 5' RACE reads with MiXCR, giving one entry per CDR3 protein. Here the sample spans some 560,000 distinct CDR3 sequences, 9.6% being singletons. These records were also assigned to another study, of yellow fever vaccine responses in identical twins.

This chain uses TRBV20-1 with TRBJ2-1, with D hard to call. The sample taken for sequencing was PBMCs. The TCR comes from a woman between 18 and 30 years old in good health. Here the CDR3 DNA reads TGCAGTGCTAGAGATCAAGTGTCTCTCAATGAGCAGTTCTTC. It encodes CSARDQVSLNEQFF.